The 23 T cell receptor beta chains in this list originate from one sample, sequenced in a study of cytomegalovirus exposure and HLA in healthy donors. The PCR ran on 60 Vbeta and 13 Jbeta primers. TCRdb's copy holds only in-frame clones and misses some; the assay was immunoSEQ multiplex PCR. The table lists over 150,000 clones, approximately 78% of them singletons. The sample comprised PBMCs. Receptors originate from a male donor in good health and CMV-seronegative.

The chain carries TRBV7-8 and TRBJ1-1; no definite D call. Germline CDR1 is SGHVS and CDR2 is FQNEAQ. The CDR3 loop spans 15 amino acids. V was trimmed by 2 bases and J by 4 bases, leaving 14 bases between them. In DNA, the CDR3 is TGTGCCAGCAGCTTAAATCCGGGAATAATCACTGAAGCTTTCTTT. It codes for CASSLNPGIITEAFF.

As concerns this clone: Relative to the germline gene, one junction end is altered; a read error may explain this. CDR3 in amino acids: CASSVARLAGGTETQYF. Written as DNA, the CDR3 is TGTGCCAGCAGCGTAGCCCGACTAGCGGGAGGCACGGAGACCCAGTACTTC. The V call is TRBV7-8, the J call TRBJ2-5; 13 positions agree with TRBD2. CDR1 and CDR2 (germline): SGHVS, FQNEAQ. The CDR3 runs 17 residues.

The chain uses TRBV5-6 and TRBJ2-5, with 9 nucleotides matching TRBD1. Unmatched junction bases numbered 2, after V lost 4 bases and J lost 4 bases. The CDR3 covers 13 residues. Per the germline V gene, CDR1 is SGHDT and CDR2 is YYEEEE. The CDR3 DNA sequence: TGTGCCAGCAGCGTGGGACAGGGAGAGACCCAGTACTTC. Translating gives CASSVGQGETQYF.

The chain couples TRBV4-3 to TRBJ2-2, with D maybe TRBD2 (6 bases). This CDR3 region has 19 residues. The germline V gene has CDR1 LGHNA and CDR2 YSLEER. Trimming removed 2 bases from V and 2 bases from J, with 21 bases in between. Here the CDR3 DNA reads TGCGCCAGCAGCCAACTTGGGGGAGGCAGCCGGCTTAACACCGGGGAGCTGTTTTTT. This translates into CASSQLGGGSRLNTGELFF.

This clone was picked up a small number of times. The chain employs TRBV9 and TRBJ2-7; 7 bases align to TRBD1. The CDR3 is 14 amino acids. From germline, CDR1 is SGDLS and CDR2 YYNGEE. J was trimmed by 6 bases and V by 0 bases; bases with no gene match: 6. The CDR3 is CASSVATTGFEQYF. As DNA, the CDR3 is TGTGCCAGCAGCGTAGCTACGACAGGGTTCGAGCAGTACTTC.

The DNA of the CDR3 is TGTGCCAGCGCAGAGAATACGGAGGTCGGCTACGAGCAGTACTTC. It is translated as CASAENTEVGYEQYF. V is TRBV28 and J is TRBJ2-7; D perhaps matches TRBD2 (5 bases). The CDR3 has 15 residues. With 8 bases removed from V and 3 bases from J, the gap between germline ends came to 20 bases. The V gene's germline CDR1 is MDHEN and CDR2 SYDVKM.

J is TRBJ1-1 and V is TRBV15; D unresolved. Germline lookup yields CDR1 LNHNV and CDR2 YYDKDF (reference sequence). Trimming pared 0 bases from V and 6 bases from J, leaving 14 bases between. This CDR3 spans 15 amino acids. Here the CDR3 reads CATSRDSRSFAEAFF. CDR3 nucleotide sequence: TGTGCCACCAGCAGAGATTCTAGATCGTTCGCTGAAGCTTTCTTT.

The chain is built from TRBV7-3 and TRBJ2-1; D call uncertain. Trimming stripped 5 bases from V and 8 bases from J, with 13 bases between. There are 13 residues in the CDR3. Germline CDR1 and CDR2: SGHTA and FQGTGA. DNA of the CDR3: TGTGCCAGCAGCCAATACCCCCGGGATGAGCAGTTCTTC. Amino acids: CASSQYPRDEQFF. The complete variable domain, with remaining parts taken from reference TRBV7-3 and TRBJ2-1, reads GAGVSQTPSNKVTEKGKYVELRCDPISGHTALYWYRQSLGQGPEFLIYFQGTGAADDSGLPNDRFFAVRPEGSVSTLKIQRTERGDSAVYLCASSQYPRDEQFFGPGTRLTVL.

This clone was seen more than once but under ten times. The V call is TRBV2, the J call TRBJ2-5; D is possibly TRBD1 (8 bases). The germline V gene encodes CDR1 SNHLY and CDR2 FYNNEI. The length of the CDR3 is 16 residues. The V end lost 6 bases, the J end lost 5 bases, and 22 bases lay between the germline ends. CDR3 region: CASRPYRGGDEETQYF. For the CDR3, the DNA is TGTGCCAGCAGACCTTACAGGGGGGGGGATGAGGAGACCCAGTACTTC.

The rearrangement uses TRBV9 and TRBJ2-7; 9 bases are shared with TRBD2. This CDR3 comprises 15 residues. The V gene's germline CDR1 is SGDLS and CDR2 YYNGEE. V lost 4 bases to trimming and J lost 2 bases; unmatched junction nucleotides: 7. CDR3 protein: CASSPTPSGAYEQYF. The DNA for the CDR3 is TGTGCCAGCAGCCCGACGCCTAGCGGGGCCTACGAGCAGTACTTC. Variable domain in full (rest from reference TRBV9 and TRBJ2-7): DSGVTQTPKHLITATGQRVTLRCSPRSGDLSVYWYQQSLDQGLQFLIQYYNGEERAKGNILERFSAQQFPDLHSELNLSSLELGDSALYFCASSPTPSGAYEQYFGPGTRLTVT.

The chain couples TRBV5-1 to TRBJ2-7; 9 positions match TRBD1. The CDR3 runs 16 residues. Germline V gene sequence: CDR1 SGHRS, CDR2 YFSETQ. Trimming removed 0 bases from V and 4 bases from J; junction bases left unmatched: 8. The CDR3 spells CASSLAPQGAEYEQYF. The CDR3 DNA reads TGCGCCAGCAGCTTGGCCCCACAGGGGGCTGAATACGAGCAGTACTTC.

The chain links TRBV29-1 to TRBJ2-7; a weak D match, TRBD1 (6 bases). Germline assignment: CDR1 SQVTM and CDR2 ANQGSEA. CDR3 length: 13 amino acids. The ends were cut back, 3 bases at V and 2 bases at J, with 11 bases in the middle. For the CDR3, the DNA is TGCAGCGTTGAGGGGGACACCGCCTACGAGCAGTACTTC. Translation gives CSVEGDTAYEQYF.

This chain connects TRBV6-5 to TRBJ1-4; D is undetermined. Trimming removed 4 bases at V and 5 bases at J, with 17 bases between. Germline V gives CDR1 MNHEY, CDR2 SVGAGI. This CDR3 comprises 16 residues. The CDR3 DNA reads TGTGCCAGCAGTTCGACCGACGGGTGGTCGAATGAAAAACTGTTTTTT. Translating gives CASSSTDGWSNEKLFF.

The chain combines TRBV6-1 with TRBJ2-5; TRBD2 matches 10 bases. The CDR3 is 15 residues long. Germline V gene sequence: CDR1 MNHNS, CDR2 SASEGT. Trimming cost V 7 bases and J 4 bases; bases outside gene matches: 9. The CDR3 region has the DNA TGTGCCAGCAACCCCCTAGCGGGAGTTTTAGAGACCCAGTACTTC. It is translated as CASNPLAGVLETQYF.

The chain uses TRBV10-3 and TRBJ2-2; unclear D gene. This CDR3 comprises 13 residues. With 4 bases removed from V and 0 bases from J, the gap between germline ends came to 3 bases. Looked up from germline, CDR1 is ENHRY and CDR2 is SYGVKD. The chain's CDR3 is CAISGANTGELFF. The CDR3 coding sequence is TGTGCCATCAGTGGAGCGAACACCGGGGAGCTGTTTTTT.

The chain couples TRBV27 to TRBJ1-5; unclear D gene. From germline, CDR1 is MNHEY and CDR2 SMNVEV (reference sequence). The length of the CDR3 is 14 residues. V was trimmed by 0 bases and J by 5 bases, leaving 8 bases between them. The CDR3 region is CASSLSSSYQPQHF. The CDR3 region has the DNA TGTGCCAGCAGTTTATCTAGCAGCTATCAGCCCCAGCATTTT.

The chain links TRBV5-4 to TRBJ2-4, with D maybe TRBD1 (5 bases). Trimming left V 2 bases short and J 5 bases short, with 8 bases between. The length of the CDR3 is 13 residues. Germline V gene data show CDR1 as SGHNT and CDR2 as YYREEE (reference sequence). CDR3 nucleotide sequence: TGTGCCAGCAGCTTCATGACAGAAAACATTCAGTACTTC. Protein sequence: CASSFMTENIQYF.

In its sample, this clone was seen once. The chain has TRBV10-2 and TRBJ2-1; 8 positions agree with TRBD2. J was trimmed by 5 bases and V by 1 base; bases with no gene match: 4. From germline, CDR1 is WSHSY and CDR2 SAAADI. This CDR3 is 15 amino acids long. The CDR3 nucleotides read TGCGCCAGCAGTGAGTTGGGACTAGTTCACAATGAGCAGTTCTTC. Translated, it gives CASSELGLVHNEQFF.

This clone was detected a few times. The chain is built from TRBV10-3 and TRBJ1-2; 8 bases are shared with TRBD1. The germline CDR1 and CDR2 sequences are ENHRY and SYGVKD. CDR3 size: 14 residues. V shed 6 bases, J shed 3 bases, and the junction held 6 bases outside the gene matches. The CDR3 region is CAIRHDRGDYGYTF. The CDR3 DNA follows: TGTGCCATCAGACACGACAGGGGTGACTATGGCTACACCTTC.

The gene calls are TRBV28 and TRBJ1-5; D ambiguous. The V and J ends lost 4 bases and 1 base respectively, with 17 bases between them. This CDR3 comprises 17 residues. Per the germline V gene, CDR1 is MDHEN and CDR2 is SYDVKM. The CDR3 loop reads CASSSYPDITSNQPQHF. The CDR3 DNA reads TGTGCCAGCAGTTCCTACCCAGACATCACCAGCAATCAGCCCCAGCATTTT.

The chain combines TRBV5-1 with TRBJ1-2, with 9 nucleotides matching TRBD1. The CDR3 spans 15 residues. Germline V lookup: CDR1 SGHRS, CDR2 YFSETQ. The junction had 4 bases not matched to a gene; V was cut back by 0 bases and J by 4 bases. The chain's CDR3 is CASSLAGTGPYGYTF. CDR3 nucleotide sequence: TGCGCCAGCAGCTTGGCTGGGACAGGGCCCTATGGCTACACCTTC.

The gene calls are TRBV19 and TRBJ1-2; unclear D gene. Germline assignment: CDR1 LNHDA and CDR2 SQIVND (reference sequence). The length of the CDR3 is 15 residues. Deletions cut 6 bases from V and 7 bases from J, with 21 bases between. CDR3 sequence: CASRAGKIGVFGYTF. The CDR3 bases are TGTGCCAGTAGGGCGGGGAAGATCGGGGTCTTTGGCTACACCTTC.

The chain carries TRBV18 and TRBJ1-6, with D unclear. CDR1 and CDR2 from the germline V gene are KGHSH and LQKENI. CDR3 length: 14 amino acids. Trimming removed 3 bases at V and 5 bases at J, with 8 bases between. Written as DNA, the CDR3 is TGTGCCAGCTCACCCAGCCAGGATAATTCACCCCTCCACTTT. Its protein product is CASSPSQDNSPLHF.